This TCR beta chain was retrieved from a study of T cell changes during pregnancy in multiple sclerosis. Sequencing used immunoSEQ multiplex PCR; TCRdb keeps in-frame clones, though not all of them. Counted here are more than 35,000 clones, around nine tenths occurring once; the ten biggest clones make up 5.5% to 6%. The V gene end was trimmed by 7 bases and the J gene end by 4 bases; junction bases not matched to a gene: 4. This CDR3 has 14 amino acids. CDR1 is MNHEY and CDR2 is SMNVEV in the germline V gene (reference sequence). The source material was CD8+ T cells from peripheral blood mononuclear cells, sampled after pregnancy. This sequence originates from a female donor in good health, enrolled as a control in a pregnancy study. J is TRBJ2-3 and V is TRBV27, with 11 bases lining up with TRBD2. This CDR3 is CASTRSGGADTQYF. CDR3 sequence (DNA): TGTGCCAGCACCCGTAGCGGGGGGGCAGATACGCAGTATTTT.